The clone carrying this TCR beta chain was observed a few times. This sample is part of a study of molecular identifiers for immune sequencing clone quantification. TCRdb reanalysed the PCR reads using MiXCR and keeps one entry per CDR3 protein. The sample includes approximately 670,000 distinct CDR3 sequences, roughly 21% of them seen just once. The clonotype originates from a human donor in good health. Some libraries in this study had Jurkat cell RNA spiked in. Sequencing was carried out using naive CD8+ T cells from blood, with Jurkat cell RNA spiked in. The subset denotes: FACS-sorted CD8+CD4-CCR7+CD45RA+ naive T cells.

The CDR3 DNA is TGTGCCAGCAGCGTAGGGGGAGGCGGGTACAATGAGCAGTTCTTC. It specifies CASSVGGGGYNEQFF. The chain uses TRBV9 and TRBJ2-1; D might be TRBD2 (6 bases). Germline assignment: CDR1 SGDLS and CDR2 YYNGEE. Trimming shortened V by 0 bases and J by 4 bases, and 11 bases separated the two germline ends. The CDR3 spans 15 residues. Combining the CDR3 with reference TRBV9 and TRBJ2-1 gives the whole variable domain DSGVTQTPKHLITATGQRVTLRCSPRSGDLSVYWYQQSLDQGLQFLIQYYNGEERAKGNILERFSAQQFPDLHSELNLSSLELGDSALYFCASSVGGGGYNEQFFGPGTRLTVL.